The source of this T cell receptor beta chain is a study of CD8+ T cells in alopecia areata. The wider study: Tofacitinib administration to treated patients was oral, at 5 to 10 mg twice daily. Broader study findings: For lesional scalp, especially alopecia totalis/universalis, clonality was higher than in normal scalp.

This clone was counted between two and nine times. No antigen is known for it. cDNA prepared by RNA extraction and subsequent reverse transcription served as the template for sequencing. This table comes from immunoSEQ multiplex PCR, and its TCRdb copy is limited to in-frame clones, with some not included. The sample contains roughly 16,000 clones, more than 45% of which appear only once. V was pared by 4 bases and J by 0 bases, with 17 bases between. This CDR3 contains 17 residues. The germline V gene has CDR1 SGHDT and CDR2 YYEEEE. Collection of lesional scalp punch biopsies and peripheral blood was performed in alopecia areata patients.

The specimen was skin. The receptor was derived from a human donor with alopecia areata. The chain employs TRBV5-6 and TRBJ2-1, with no clear D. The CDR3 nucleotides read TGTGCCAGCAGCAATTGGTTGCAGACCAGCTCCTACAATGAGCAGTTCTTC. Protein: CASSNWLQTSSYNEQFF.